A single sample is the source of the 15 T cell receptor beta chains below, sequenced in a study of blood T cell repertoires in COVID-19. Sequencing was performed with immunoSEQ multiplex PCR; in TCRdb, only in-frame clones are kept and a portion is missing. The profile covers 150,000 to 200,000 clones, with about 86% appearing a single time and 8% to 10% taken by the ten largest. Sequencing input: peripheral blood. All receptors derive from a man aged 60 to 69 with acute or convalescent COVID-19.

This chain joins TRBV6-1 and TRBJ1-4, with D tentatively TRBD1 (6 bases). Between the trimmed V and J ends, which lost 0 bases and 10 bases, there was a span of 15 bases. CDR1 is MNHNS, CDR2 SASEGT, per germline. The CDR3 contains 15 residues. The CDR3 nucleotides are TGTGCCAGCAGTGAAGCGAGGACGGGAGGGGGAAAACTGTTTTTT. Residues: CASSEARTGGGKLFF.

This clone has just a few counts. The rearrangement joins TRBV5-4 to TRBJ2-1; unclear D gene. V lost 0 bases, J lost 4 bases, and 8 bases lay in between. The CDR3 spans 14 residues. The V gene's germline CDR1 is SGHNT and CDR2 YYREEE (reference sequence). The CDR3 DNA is TGTGCCAGCAGCTTGGATCGGTTGTACAATGAGCAGTTCTTC. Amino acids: CASSLDRLYNEQFF.

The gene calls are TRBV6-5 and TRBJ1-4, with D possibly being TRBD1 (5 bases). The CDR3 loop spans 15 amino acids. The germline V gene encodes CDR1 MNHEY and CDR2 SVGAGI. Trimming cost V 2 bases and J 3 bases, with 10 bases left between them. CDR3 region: CASSYQGIPNEKLFF. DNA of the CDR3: TGTGCCAGCAGTTACCAGGGAATACCTAATGAAAAACTGTTTTTT.

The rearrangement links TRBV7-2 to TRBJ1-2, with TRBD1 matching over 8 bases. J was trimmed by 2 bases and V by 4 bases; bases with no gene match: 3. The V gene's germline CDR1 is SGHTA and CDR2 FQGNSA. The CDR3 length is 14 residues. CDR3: CASSSGQANYGYTF. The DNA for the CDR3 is TGTGCCAGCAGCTCGGGACAGGCGAACTATGGCTACACCTTC.

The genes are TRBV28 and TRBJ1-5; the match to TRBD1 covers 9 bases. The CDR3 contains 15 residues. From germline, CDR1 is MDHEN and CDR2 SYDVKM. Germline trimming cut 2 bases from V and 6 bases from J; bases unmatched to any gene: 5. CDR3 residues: CASSLGDRESQPQHF. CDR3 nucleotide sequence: TGTGCCAGCAGTTTAGGGGACAGGGAAAGTCAGCCCCAGCATTTT.

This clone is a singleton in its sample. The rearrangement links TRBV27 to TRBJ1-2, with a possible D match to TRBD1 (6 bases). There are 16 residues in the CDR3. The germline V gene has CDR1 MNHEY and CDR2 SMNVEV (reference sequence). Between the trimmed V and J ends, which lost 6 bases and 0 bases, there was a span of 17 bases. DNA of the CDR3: TGTGCCAGCAGCCGGGGGGCGGGGCCTTCTAACTATGGCTACACCTTC. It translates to CASSRGAGPSNYGYTF.

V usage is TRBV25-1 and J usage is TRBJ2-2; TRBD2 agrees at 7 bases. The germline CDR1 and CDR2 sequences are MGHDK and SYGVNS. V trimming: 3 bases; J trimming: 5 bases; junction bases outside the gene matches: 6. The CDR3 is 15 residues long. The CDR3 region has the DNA TGTGCCAGCAGTGATCCCCGGCGGGGGACCGGGGAGCTGTTTTTT. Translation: CASSDPRRGTGELFF.

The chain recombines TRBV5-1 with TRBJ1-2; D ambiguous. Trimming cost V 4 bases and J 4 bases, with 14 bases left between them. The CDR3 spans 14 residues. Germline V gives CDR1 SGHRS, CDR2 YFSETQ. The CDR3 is CASSPQAAGYGYTF. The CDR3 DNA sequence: TGCGCCAGCAGCCCCCAGGCCGCTGGCTATGGCTACACCTTC.

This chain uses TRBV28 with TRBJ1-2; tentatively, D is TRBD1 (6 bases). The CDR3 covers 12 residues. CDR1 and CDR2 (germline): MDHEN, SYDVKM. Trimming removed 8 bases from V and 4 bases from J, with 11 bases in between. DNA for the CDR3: TGTGCCAGCGCCACACAGGGCTATGGCTACACCTTC. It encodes CASATQGYGYTF.

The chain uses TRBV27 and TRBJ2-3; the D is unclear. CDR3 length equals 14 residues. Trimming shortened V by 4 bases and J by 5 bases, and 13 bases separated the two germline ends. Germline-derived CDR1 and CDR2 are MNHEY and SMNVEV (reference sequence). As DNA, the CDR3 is TGTGCCAGCAGTTATCAAGGTCCGGGAGATACGCAGTATTTT. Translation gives CASSYQGPGDTQYF.

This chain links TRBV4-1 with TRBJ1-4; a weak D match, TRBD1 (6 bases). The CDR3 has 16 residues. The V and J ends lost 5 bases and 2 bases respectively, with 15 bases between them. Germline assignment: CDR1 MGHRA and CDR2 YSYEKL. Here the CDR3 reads CASSWGNRETNEKLFF. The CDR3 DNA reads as TGCGCCAGCAGCTGGGGGAACAGGGAGACTAATGAAAAACTGTTTTTT.

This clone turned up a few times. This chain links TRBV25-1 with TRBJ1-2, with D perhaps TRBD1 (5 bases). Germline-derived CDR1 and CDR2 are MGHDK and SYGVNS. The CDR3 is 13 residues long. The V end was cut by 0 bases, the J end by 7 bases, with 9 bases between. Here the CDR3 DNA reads TGTGCCAGCAGTGAATACGGGACTGTTGGCTACACCTTC. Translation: CASSEYGTVGYTF.

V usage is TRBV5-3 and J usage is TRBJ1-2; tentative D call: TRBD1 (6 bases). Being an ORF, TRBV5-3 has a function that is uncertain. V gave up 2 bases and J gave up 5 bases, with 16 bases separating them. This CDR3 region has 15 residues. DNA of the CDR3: TGTGCCAGAAGCTTTACTAACAGGGTATTGTATGGCTACACCTTC. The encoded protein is CARSFTNRVLYGYTF.

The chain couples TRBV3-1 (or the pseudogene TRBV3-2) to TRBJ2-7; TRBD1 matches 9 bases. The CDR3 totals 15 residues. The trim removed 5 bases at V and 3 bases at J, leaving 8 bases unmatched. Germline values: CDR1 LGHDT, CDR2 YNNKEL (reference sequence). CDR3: CASSRTGVPVYEQYF. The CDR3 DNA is TGTGCCAGCAGCAGGACAGGGGTCCCTGTCTACGAGCAGTACTTC.

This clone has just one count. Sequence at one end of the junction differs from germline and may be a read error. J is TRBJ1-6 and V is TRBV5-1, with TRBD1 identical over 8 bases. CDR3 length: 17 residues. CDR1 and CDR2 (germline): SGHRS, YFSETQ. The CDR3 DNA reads TGCGCCAGCAGCTTAACAGGGGGTAACTCCAATAATTCACCCCTCCACTTT. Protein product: CASSLTGGNSNNSPLHF.